A single sample gave rise to the 30 T cell receptor beta chains below, sequenced in a study of blood T cell repertoires in COVID-19. The table came from immunoSEQ multiplex PCR; TCRdb's copy has only in-frame clones and leaves some out. In the table there are about 200,000 clones, roughly 80% of which are singletons. Source material: peripheral blood. These receptors were obtained from a man aged 50 or older who had recovered from COVID-19.

The genes are TRBV19 and TRBJ2-4, with 9 bases identical to TRBD1. CDR1 is LNHDA, CDR2 SQIVND, per germline (reference sequence). Trimming cost V 5 bases and J 6 bases; bases outside gene matches: 8. The CDR3 sequence is 15 residues long. CDR3 residues: CASSPRDRVGNIQYF. CDR3 bases: TGTGCCAGTAGTCCCCGGGACAGGGTCGGAAACATTCAGTACTTC.

The table lists this clone with a count of one. This sequence joins TRBV5-1 and TRBJ1-4; no firm D call. CDR1 is SGHRS, CDR2 YFSETQ, per germline. The CDR3 contains 15 residues. V was pared by 4 bases and J by 0 bases, with 10 bases between. The CDR3 DNA sequence: TGCGCCAGCAGCGATTTAGTTGCAACTAATGAAAAACTGTTTTTT. Its protein product is CASSDLVATNEKLFF.

The count of this clone is one. The rearrangement links TRBV15 to TRBJ2-3, with D maybe TRBD1 (5 bases). The CDR3 loop spans 17 amino acids. Trimming stripped 0 bases from V and 4 bases from J, with 17 bases between. Germline V gives CDR1 LNHNV, CDR2 YYDKDF (reference sequence). CDR3 nucleotide sequence: TGTGCCACCAGCAGAGATTGGGGTGGTCAGGGTGCAGATACGCAGTATTTT. It encodes CATSRDWGGQGADTQYF.

Comments on this clone: The sample carries other DNA sequences with the same CDR3. J is TRBJ2-1 and V is TRBV7-3, with 12 bases identical to TRBD2. In germline, CDR1 is SGHTA, CDR2 FQGTGA. The length of the CDR3 is 14 residues. The ends lost 5 bases at V and 9 bases at J; junction bases unmatched: 5. CDR3 amino acids: CASSLGLAGSEQFF. The CDR3 DNA follows: TGTGCCAGCAGCCTTGGACTAGCGGGATCTGAGCAGTTCTTC.

The chain recombines TRBV21-1 with TRBJ2-5; the table's D call TRBD1 went unverified against the DNA. TRBV21-1 is noted as a pseudogene. The CDR3 is made up of 13 amino acids. This CDR3 is CASTRDRQETQYF. Here the CDR3 DNA reads TGTGCCAGCACCCGGGACAGGCAAGAGACCCAGTACTTC.

This rearrangement joins TRBV6-5 to TRBJ2-2; 7 bases map to TRBD1. This CDR3 region has 14 residues. CDR1 and CDR2 (germline): MNHEY, SVGAGI. V shed 4 bases, J shed 3 bases, and the junction held 2 bases outside the gene matches. The CDR3 spells CASSWDRDTGELFF. The CDR3 region has the DNA TGTGCCAGCAGTTGGGACAGAGACACCGGGGAGCTGTTTTTT.

This clone was observed many times. The CDR3 reads CASSQDSRGYNSYEQYF. CDR3 in DNA: TGTGCCAGCAGCCAAGATTCACGCGGGTATAATTCCTACGAGCAGTACTTC. The genes are TRBV4-2 and TRBJ2-7, with a weak D call TRBD2 (5 bases). Germline V lookup: CDR1 LGHNA, CDR2 YNFKEQ. V gave up 0 bases and J gave up 1 base, with 16 bases separating them. This CDR3 contains 17 residues.

The chain is built from TRBV11-3 and TRBJ2-3, with a weak D call TRBD2 (6 bases). V dropped 3 bases and J dropped 7 bases, with 8 bases sitting between them. This CDR3 contains 12 residues. CDR1 is SGHNT and CDR2 is YENEEA in the germline V gene. In DNA form, the CDR3 reads TGTGCCAGCAGCTTGGGACTCAATACGCAGTATTTT. Its protein is CASSLGLNTQYF. Filled out from reference TRBV11-3 and TRBJ2-3, the complete variable domain reads EAGVVQSPRYKIIEKKQPVAFWCNPISGHNTLYWYLQNLGQGPELLIRYENEEAVDDSQLPKDRFSAERLKGVDSTLKIQPAELGDSAVYLCASSLGLNTQYFGPGTRLTVL.

The J gene is TRBJ1-6, the V gene TRBV30, with 10 nucleotides matching TRBD1. V gave up 1 base and J gave up 12 bases; unmatched junction bases: 6. The CDR3 is 14 amino acids. Germline CDR1 GTSNPN, CDR2 SVGIG (reference sequence). The CDR3, as DNA: TGTGCCTGGAGTGCGACAGGGGGCGTTGGACCCCTCCACTTT. The encoded protein is CAWSATGGVGPLHF.

CDR3 loop: CATSDPGTGDAGELFF. In DNA, the CDR3 is TGTGCCACCAGTGATCCCGGGACAGGGGACGCCGGGGAGCTGTTTTTT. V usage is TRBV24-1 and J usage is TRBJ2-2; TRBD1 aligns across 10 bases. Per the germline V gene, CDR1 is KGHDR and CDR2 is SFDVKD. V lost 3 bases to trimming and J lost 6 bases; unmatched junction nucleotides: 6. The CDR3 sequence is 16 residues long.

This chain links TRBV3-1 (or the pseudogene TRBV3-2) with TRBJ2-3, with 12 nucleotides matching TRBD1. There are 14 residues in the CDR3. Unmatched junction bases numbered 7, after V lost 0 bases and J lost 15 bases. Per germline, CDR1 LGHDT and CDR2 YNNKEL (reference sequence). CDR3 sequence reads: CASSQDVRGQGAYF. In nucleotides, the CDR3 is TGTGCCAGCAGCCAAGATGTTAGGGGACAGGGGGCCTATTTT.

As concerns this clone: This same CDR3 is encoded by further DNA sequences in the sample. The J gene is TRBJ2-3, the V gene TRBV19; D remains unclear. The CDR3 loop spans 13 amino acids. Germline CDR1 and CDR2: LNHDA and SQIVND (reference sequence). Trimming cost V 6 bases and J 0 bases, with 7 bases left between them. CDR3 nucleotide sequence: TGTGCCAGTAGCGAGACTAGCACAGATACGCAGTATTTT. This codes for CASSETSTDTQYF.

The gene calls are TRBV6-6 and TRBJ2-1; D possibly corresponds to TRBD2 (5 bases). In germline, CDR1 is MNHNY, CDR2 SVGAGI (reference sequence). This CDR3 spans 13 amino acids. Trimming took off 7 bases at V and 6 bases at J, with 13 bases between the two ends. CDR3 sequence reads: CASTQLASNEQFF. Written as DNA, the CDR3 is TGTGCCAGCACCCAGCTAGCATCCAATGAGCAGTTCTTC.

This chain connects TRBV2 to TRBJ2-3; TRBD1 aligns across 7 bases. Germline CDR1 reads SNHLY; CDR2 reads FYNNEI. The CDR3 runs to 14 residues. V shed 8 bases and J 6 bases; nucleotides not matched to a gene: 11. In nucleotides, the CDR3 is TGTGCCAGCGGAACAGGGGTTTTCGGGGATACGCAGTATTTT. Encoded protein: CASGTGVFGDTQYF.

The chain couples TRBV19 to TRBJ2-2; 7 nucleotides match TRBD1. Germline CDR1 LNHDA, CDR2 SQIVND (reference sequence). The length of the CDR3 is 15 residues. Unmatched junction bases numbered 5, after V lost 2 bases and J lost 5 bases. The CDR3 nucleotides are TGTGCCAGTAGTATATTAGGGGGCGGGACCGGGGAGCTGTTTTTT. It specifies CASSILGGGTGELFF.

The chain uses TRBV3-1 (or the pseudogene TRBV3-2) and TRBJ2-1; 8 nucleotides align to TRBD2. Germline trimming cut 3 bases from V and 5 bases from J; bases unmatched to any gene: 6. Germline CDR1 LGHDT, CDR2 YNNKEL (reference sequence). This CDR3 region has 15 residues. The CDR3 reads CASSQFSGAHNEQFF. CDR3 DNA sequence: TGTGCCAGCAGCCAGTTTAGCGGGGCCCACAATGAGCAGTTCTTC.

This clone occurred once. This chain links TRBV15 with TRBJ2-5; 7 bases fit TRBD1. Losses at the gene ends were 3 bases for V and 2 bases for J; bases not matched to a gene: 3. The length of the CDR3 is 14 residues. CDR1 LNHNV and CDR2 YYDKDF come from the germline V gene (reference sequence). The CDR3, as DNA: TGTGCCACCAGCAGCCGACAGGGTCAAGAGACCCAGTACTTC. Residues: CATSSRQGQETQYF.

V and J are TRBV5-4 and TRBJ2-1; D possibly corresponds to TRBD1 (6 bases). V was clipped by 4 bases and J by 0 bases, with 11 bases between them. The length of the CDR3 is 15 residues. Looked up from germline, CDR1 is SGHNT and CDR2 is YYREEE (reference sequence). The CDR3: CASSGGHPSYNEQFF. The CDR3 DNA follows: TGTGCCAGCAGCGGGGGACATCCCTCCTACAATGAGCAGTTCTTC.

The V and J genes are TRBV4-1 and TRBJ2-5; the match to TRBD2 covers 9 bases. The CDR3 length is 14 residues. Germline trimming cut 3 bases from V and 5 bases from J; bases unmatched to any gene: 4. The germline V gene has CDR1 MGHRA and CDR2 YSYEKL. The CDR3 reads CASSHSGLAETQYF. As DNA, the CDR3 is TGCGCCAGCAGCCATTCGGGACTAGCTGAGACCCAGTACTTC.

The chain uses TRBV10-2 and TRBJ2-1, with D possibly matching TRBD1 (5 bases). The germline CDR1 and CDR2 sequences are WSHSY and SAAADI. V lost 6 bases and J 7 bases, leaving 28 bases between the germline ends. The CDR3 covers 18 residues. The CDR3 bases are TGCGCCAGCAGCGGGCAGGGATTCGGACATAACATCAGGAATGAGCAGTTCTTC. Amino acid sequence: CASSGQGFGHNIRNEQFF.

V usage is TRBV15 and J usage is TRBJ1-3; D possibly corresponds to TRBD1 (5 bases). The CDR3 runs 15 residues. Germline lookup yields CDR1 LNHNV and CDR2 YYDKDF (reference sequence). V lost 0 bases, J lost 3 bases, and 9 bases lay in between. The CDR3 coding sequence is TGTGCCACCAGCAGAGACCAGGGTTTTGGAAACACCATATATTTT. Protein product: CATSRDQGFGNTIYF.

The rearrangement uses TRBV28 and TRBJ2-1, with D perhaps TRBD2 (6 bases). CDR3 length: 15 residues. Germline assignment: CDR1 MDHEN and CDR2 SYDVKM. V lost 4 bases and J 10 bases, leaving 20 bases between the germline ends. The CDR3 region is CASSSFGGDLGEQFF. For the CDR3, the DNA is TGTGCCAGCAGTTCGTTCGGGGGAGATCTGGGGGAGCAGTTCTTC.

The chain couples TRBV2 to TRBJ2-3; 7 bases are a match to TRBD2. The CDR3 has 17 residues. Germline CDR1 reads SNHLY; CDR2 reads FYNNEI. Germline trimming cut 6 bases from V and 4 bases from J; bases unmatched to any gene: 16. CDR3 bases: TGTGCCAGCAGCATGACGGTTGCGGGAGAAGGTCCAGATACGCAGTATTTT. Encoded protein: CASSMTVAGEGPDTQYF.

The chain combines TRBV10-3 with TRBJ2-3, with TRBD1 matching over 7 bases. The CDR3 length is 15 residues. The trim removed 6 bases at V and 0 bases at J, leaving 6 bases unmatched. The V gene's germline CDR1 is ENHRY and CDR2 SYGVKD. The CDR3 protein is CAIRATGASTDTQYF. CDR3 DNA: TGTGCCATCAGGGCAACAGGGGCAAGCACAGATACGCAGTATTTT.

V is TRBV7-2 and J is TRBJ2-2; 7 nucleotides match TRBD2. Germline loops: CDR1 SGHTA, CDR2 FQGNSA. The CDR3 totals 16 residues. The V and J ends lost 4 bases and 2 bases, in that order; junction bases with no gene match: 7. The CDR3 protein is CASSSLTGGNTGELFF. Written as DNA, the CDR3 is TGTGCCAGCAGCTCCCTAACGGGAGGCAACACCGGGGAGCTGTTTTTT.

This chain joins TRBV25-1 and TRBJ2-5; 9 bases line up with TRBD1. Trimming removed 6 bases from V and 0 bases from J; junction bases left unmatched: 14. CDR3 length: 18 residues. From germline, CDR1 is MGHDK and CDR2 SYGVNS. The CDR3 sequence: CASRDPGQGPNYQETQYF. The CDR3 nucleotides read TGTGCCAGCAGAGACCCGGGACAGGGCCCAAACTACCAAGAGACCCAGTACTTC.

V and J are TRBV9 and TRBJ2-7; D gene unclear. This CDR3 region has 15 residues. V lost 4 bases to trimming and J lost 0 bases, with 14 bases between them. CDR1 and CDR2 from the germline V gene are SGDLS and YYNGEE. The CDR3 region has the DNA TGTGCCAGCAGCCCCGGCGGATTTAGCTCCTACGAGCAGTACTTC. Its translation: CASSPGGFSSYEQYF.

The chain is built from TRBV10-3 and TRBJ1-2, with a possible D match to TRBD1 (5 bases). The V and J ends lost 7 bases and 8 bases respectively, with 20 bases between them. There are 14 residues in the CDR3. From germline, CDR1 is ENHRY and CDR2 SYGVKD. The CDR3 protein is CAITGERGKGGYTF. In DNA, the CDR3 is TGTGCCATCACCGGCGAAAGGGGAAAGGGAGGCTACACCTTC.

This clone was detected only once. The gene calls are TRBV15 and TRBJ2-1; 9 bases match TRBD2. CDR1 LNHNV and CDR2 YYDKDF come from the germline V gene (reference sequence). This CDR3 spans 14 amino acids. The V and J ends lost 0 bases and 15 bases, in that order; junction bases with no gene match: 9. CDR3 sequence (DNA): TGTGCCACCAGCAGAGATTTTAGCGGGAGTACACTGTTCTTC. This codes for CATSRDFSGSTLFF. Complete variable domain (other parts from reference TRBV15 and TRBJ2-1): DAMVIQNPRYQVTQFGKPVTLSCSQTLNHNVMYWYQQKSSQAPKLLFHYYDKDFNNEADTPDNFQSRRPNTSFCFLDIRSPGLGDTAMYLCATSRDFSGSTLFFGPGTRLTVL.

The chain uses TRBV27 and TRBJ1-5, with unresolved D. Trimming stripped 3 bases from V and 5 bases from J, with 8 bases between. Germline CDR1 reads MNHEY; CDR2 reads SMNVEV (reference sequence). The CDR3 loop spans 13 amino acids. The CDR3 sequence: CASSLSVHQPQHF. The CDR3 DNA sequence: TGTGCCAGCAGTTTGTCGGTACATCAGCCCCAGCATTTT.